The 5 T cell receptor beta chains listed next were all sequenced from one sample in a study of CD8 T cells in ankylosing spondylitis. TCRdb ran MiXCR on the 5' RACE reads and lists one entry per CDR3 protein. This sample has roughly 35,000 distinct CDR3 sequences, with around an eighth found just once. Sequencing was performed on synovial fluid, either unsorted or a sorted T cell fraction (not recorded which). All receptors come from a male donor with ankylosing spondylitis.

This clonotype was picked up one time. The rearrangement links TRBV30 to TRBJ2-1; D ambiguous. This CDR3 contains 12 residues. Germline CDR1 reads GTSNPN; CDR2 reads SVGIG (reference sequence). V was trimmed by 4 bases and J by 3 bases, leaving 7 bases between them. The CDR3 sequence is CAWNINYNEQFF. The CDR3 region has the DNA TGTGCCTGGAATATTAACTACAATGAGCAGTTCTTC.

In this sample, this clonotype turned up many times. This chain uses TRBV4-2 with TRBJ2-5; 7 nucleotides agree with TRBD2. V was pared by 1 base and J by 5 bases, with 7 bases of the junction left unmatched. The CDR3 spans 15 residues. Germline CDR1 reads LGHNA; CDR2 reads YNFKEQ. As DNA, the CDR3 is TGTGCCAGCAGCCAAGCCGCGGGAGAACAGGAGACCCAGTACTTC. It codes for CASSQAAGEQETQYF.

This clonotype was found many times. The chain has TRBV15 and TRBJ1-2; TRBD1 agrees at 8 bases. Germline CDR1 reads LNHNV; CDR2 reads YYDKDF (reference sequence). CDR3 length equals 13 residues. The V and J ends lost 6 bases and 7 bases, in that order; junction bases with no gene match: 7. CDR3 in DNA: TGTGCCACCAGTTCCAGGACAGGGAGTGGCTACACCTTC. It translates to CATSSRTGSGYTF.

This clonotype was seen ten or more times. The genes are TRBV6-1 and TRBJ2-3; 8 nucleotides align to TRBD1. CDR1 is MNHNS and CDR2 is SASEGT in the germline V gene. This CDR3 region has 16 residues. The junction had 4 bases not matched to a gene; V was cut back by 1 base and J by 1 base. DNA of the CDR3: TGTGCCAGCAGTGAAGACGCGGGACAGGGCACAGATACGCAGTATTTT. As protein: CASSEDAGQGTDTQYF.

There are many counts of this clonotype. The genes are TRBV24-1 and TRBJ2-1; tentatively, D is TRBD2 (6 bases). Trimming cost V 0 bases and J 1 base, with 12 bases left between them. The CDR3 length is 17 residues. Germline V gene data show CDR1 as KGHDR and CDR2 as SFDVKD. The CDR3 here is CATSDLQGGDSYNEQFF. Here the CDR3 DNA reads TGTGCCACCAGTGATTTGCAGGGCGGGGATTCCTACAATGAGCAGTTCTTC.